This entry lists 30 T cell receptor beta chains sequenced from one sample in a study of OX40 agonist ivuxolimab in advanced cancers. Assay: immunoSEQ multiplex PCR; the TCRdb copy retains only in-frame clones and omits some. The sample shows 40,000 to 60,000 clones, under 90% of them seen only once. Sequencing used CD4+ or CD8+ T cells sorted from blood, obtained in a trial of the OX40 agonist ivuxolimab. These receptor sequences come from an adult with an advanced solid tumor such as melanoma, head and neck, liver or kidney cancer.

The chain links TRBV2 to TRBJ1-5; D gene unclear. V lost 4 bases and J lost 1, with 8 bases in between. The CDR3 length is 14 residues. Germline assignment: CDR1 SNHLY and CDR2 FYNNEI. CDR3 coding DNA: TGTGCCAGCAGTGTGACGGTCAGCAATCAGCCCCAGCATTTT. Protein: CASSVTVSNQPQHF.

The chain recombines TRBV27 with TRBJ2-7, with 8 bases that match TRBD1. The V gene's germline CDR1 is MNHEY and CDR2 SMNVEV (reference sequence). This CDR3 is built from 14 residues. Unmatched junction bases numbered 5, after V lost 5 bases and J lost 2 bases. The CDR3 nucleotides are TGTGCCAGCAGTCGGACAGGGACAGCCTACGAGCAGTACTTC. Translation: CASSRTGTAYEQYF.

The chain joins TRBV7-9 to TRBJ2-1; D may be TRBD1 (6 bases). The germline V and J ends were trimmed by 5 bases and 0 bases, with 14 bases remaining between them. Germline V gene data show CDR1 as SEHNR and CDR2 as FQNEAQ (reference sequence). This CDR3 is built from 16 residues. Here the CDR3 DNA reads TGTGCCAGCAGCCCCCGGACAGCCCGCTCCTACAATGAGCAGTTCTTC. Encoded protein: CASSPRTARSYNEQFF. Filled out from reference TRBV7-9 and TRBJ2-1, the complete variable domain reads DTGVSQNPRHKITKRGQNVTFRCDPISEHNRLYWYRQTLGQGPEFLTYFQNEAQLEKSRLLSDRFSAERPKGSFSTLEIQRTEQGDSAMYLCASSPRTARSYNEQFFGPGTRLTVL.

This clone was recorded a few times. V and J are TRBV11-2 and TRBJ1-1; D gene ambiguous. Germline CDR1 SGHAT, CDR2 FQNNGV. CDR3 length equals 14 residues. V lost 3 bases, J lost 0 bases, and 8 bases lay in between. CDR3 protein: CASSFALMNTEAFF. DNA for the CDR3: TGTGCCAGCAGCTTTGCACTCATGAACACTGAAGCTTTCTTT.

V usage is TRBV19 and J usage is TRBJ1-2, with TRBD1 matching 9 bases. V gave up 5 bases and J gave up 7 bases; unmatched junction bases: 2. CDR1 is LNHDA, CDR2 SQIVND, per germline (reference sequence). CDR3 length: 12 amino acids. CDR3 loop: CASSGTGPGYTF. The CDR3 nucleotides are TGTGCCAGTAGTGGGACAGGGCCTGGCTACACCTTC. Supplemented by reference TRBV19 and TRBJ1-2, the full variable domain reads DGGITQSPKYLFRKEGQNVTLSCEQNLNHDAMYWYRQDPGQGLRLIYYSQIVNDFQKGDIAEGYSVSREKKESFPLTVTSAQKNPTAFYLCASSGTGPGYTFGSGTRLTVV.

The J gene is TRBJ2-1, the V gene TRBV7-9, with D possibly matching TRBD2 (7 bases). Trimming cost V 3 bases and J 4 bases, with 13 bases left between them. Germline loops: CDR1 SEHNR, CDR2 FQNEAQ (reference sequence). The CDR3 spans 15 residues. The chain's CDR3 is CASSLGGGRYNEQFF. CDR3 in DNA: TGTGCCAGCAGCTTGGGAGGGGGGCGATACAATGAGCAGTTCTTC.

The genes are TRBV13 and TRBJ2-1, with unresolved D. Trimming shortened V by 6 bases and J by 6 bases, and 15 bases separated the two germline ends. The CDR3 consists of 14 residues. Germline CDR1 and CDR2: PRHDT and FYEKMQ (reference sequence). The CDR3 spells CASSEAGSFNEQFF. CDR3 sequence (DNA): TGTGCCAGCAGTGAGGCTGGGTCTTTCAATGAGCAGTTCTTC.

The chain has TRBV7-3 and TRBJ2-7, with 9 bases aligning to TRBD2. This CDR3 has 16 amino acids. CDR1 is SGHTA and CDR2 is FQGTGA in the germline V gene. Losses at the gene ends were 4 bases for V and 2 bases for J; bases not matched to a gene: 9. The CDR3 DNA reads TGTGCCAGCAGCTCCCCCTCTAGCGGGACGACCTACGAGCAGTACTTC. Its translation is CASSSPSSGTTYEQYF.

In nucleotides, the CDR3 is TGCGCCAGCAGCTTCACAGGGGGCTTGAACACTGAAGCTTTCTTT. It specifies CASSFTGGLNTEAFF. This sequence joins TRBV5-1 and TRBJ1-1, with 9 bases lining up with TRBD1. CDR3 length: 15 amino acids. In germline, CDR1 is SGHRS, CDR2 YFSETQ. V lost 2 bases, J lost 0 bases, and 2 bases stayed unmatched. Full variable domain (outside the CDR3, taken from reference TRBV5-1 and TRBJ1-1): KAGVTQTPRYLIKTRGQQVTLSCSPISGHRSVSWYQQTPGQGLQFLFEYFSETQRNKGNFPGRFSGRQFSNSRSEMNVSTLELGDSALYLCASSFTGGLNTEAFFGQGTRLTVV.

The rearrangement uses TRBV5-1 and TRBJ2-7, with D possibly being TRBD1 (6 bases). There are 13 residues in the CDR3. Trimming pared 2 bases from V and 7 bases from J, leaving 13 bases between. Germline-derived CDR1 and CDR2 are SGHRS and YFSETQ. This CDR3 is CASSFWTAGEQYF. The CDR3 DNA follows: TGCGCCAGCAGCTTCTGGACAGCTGGGGAGCAGTACTTC.

This clone was seen only once. The chain joins TRBV14 to TRBJ2-2; 10 bases match TRBD2. V lost 4 bases and J lost 6; bases outside the gene matches: 17. CDR1 SGHDN and CDR2 FVKESK come from the germline V gene. CDR3 length: 19 amino acids. CDR3 nucleotides: TGTGCCAGCAGCCGCGCCGGGAGCGCTAGCGGGAGTTACGCCGGGGAGCTGTTTTTT. Translation gives CASSRAGSASGSYAGELFF.

CDR3 residues: CASSPVAGVGGTQYF. The CDR3 nucleotides read TGCGCCAGCAGCCCAGTGGCGGGAGTAGGTGGGACCCAGTACTTC. The rearrangement uses TRBV4-3 and TRBJ2-5; 7 positions match TRBD2. CDR1 is LGHNA and CDR2 is YSLEER in the germline V gene. The CDR3 runs to 15 residues. Trimming removed 4 bases from V and 7 bases from J; junction bases left unmatched: 12.

J is TRBJ1-2 and V is TRBV6-6; D uncertain. V shed 4 bases and J shed 1 base, with 7 bases lying between them. Germline V lookup: CDR1 MNHNY, CDR2 SVGAGI (reference sequence). This CDR3 has 13 amino acids. The CDR3 sequence: CASSLSGNYGYTF. The CDR3 DNA reads as TGTGCCAGCAGTTTGTCCGGTAACTATGGCTACACCTTC.

The CDR3 is CASSYGAGIIYGYTF. CDR3 DNA sequence: TGTGCCAGCAGTTACGGTGCAGGGATAATCTATGGCTACACCTTC. This rearrangement joins TRBV6-5 to TRBJ1-2; D is perhaps TRBD1 (5 bases). The CDR3 has 15 amino acids. Trimming took off 2 bases at V and 4 bases at J, with 14 bases between the two ends. In germline, CDR1 is MNHEY, CDR2 SVGAGI.

This clone came up a few times. The genes are TRBV27 and TRBJ2-7, with 8 positions matching TRBD2. CDR3 length equals 16 residues. Germline assignment: CDR1 MNHEY and CDR2 SMNVEV (reference sequence). V lost 5 bases, J lost 3 bases, and 12 bases stayed unmatched. The CDR3 DNA reads TGTGCCAGCAGTCCGAGTAGCGGGATCGAACTCTACGAGCAGTACTTC. This translates into CASSPSSGIELYEQYF.

The genes are TRBV7-6 and TRBJ2-6; 8 bases agree with TRBD1. CDR1 and CDR2 from the germline V gene are SGHVS and FNYEAQ. The CDR3 is 19 amino acids. Trimming cost V 1 base and J 2 bases; bases outside gene matches: 10. CDR3 DNA sequence: TGTGCCAGCAGCTTAGAACAGCAGGGGGCACTGGCTGGGGCCAACGTCCTGACTTTC. Translated: CASSLEQQGALAGANVLTF.

V is TRBV25-1 and J is TRBJ1-1, with D hard to call. V was pared by 1 base and J by 8 bases, with 11 bases between. CDR3 length: 13 residues. Germline values: CDR1 MGHDK, CDR2 SYGVNS. CDR3 sequence (DNA): TGTGCCAGCAGTGAATGGGCAGACGGAGAAGCTTTCTTT. Translated: CASSEWADGEAFF. Filled out from reference TRBV25-1 and TRBJ1-1, the complete variable domain reads EADIYQTPRYLVIGTGKKITLECSQTMGHDKMYWYQQDPGMELHLIHYSYGVNSTEKGDLSSESTVSRIRTEHFPLTLESARPSHTSQYLCASSEWADGEAFFGQGTRLTVV.

The chain is built from TRBV4-1 and TRBJ2-2, with 8 nucleotides matching TRBD2. V shed 10 bases, J shed 3 bases, and the junction held 7 bases outside the gene matches. Germline assignment: CDR1 MGHRA and CDR2 YSYEKL. This CDR3 comprises 14 residues. The CDR3 sequence: CATKAGEYTGELFF. CDR3 DNA: TGCGCCACCAAAGCGGGAGAGTACACCGGGGAGCTGTTTTTT.

The genes are TRBV19 and TRBJ2-2; no firm D call. Germline V gene sequence: CDR1 LNHDA, CDR2 SQIVND (reference sequence). V was shortened by 5 bases and J by 1 base, with 11 bases between the two germline ends. CDR3 length: 15 residues. CDR3 loop: CASSGLGVNTGELFF. The CDR3 nucleotides are TGTGCCAGTAGTGGTCTTGGGGTGAACACCGGGGAGCTGTTTTTT.

The rearrangement links TRBV11-2 to TRBJ2-7; 8 bases line up with TRBD2. J was trimmed by 4 bases and V by 2 bases; bases with no gene match: 10. The germline CDR1 and CDR2 sequences are SGHAT and FQNNGV. This CDR3 comprises 16 residues. CDR3 DNA: TGTGCCAGCAGCTTAAGGCGAACTAGCGGCGGATACGAGCAGTACTTC. It codes for CASSLRRTSGGYEQYF.

This clone was seen only once. Other nucleotide sequences from this sample produce the same CDR3. V usage is TRBV7-8 and J usage is TRBJ1-1; D is undetermined. Trimming left V 3 bases short and J 1 base short, with 0 bases between. The V gene's germline CDR1 is SGHVS and CDR2 FQNEAQ. CDR3 length: 11 residues. The CDR3 region is CASSLNTEAFF. The CDR3 nucleotides read TGTGCCAGCAGCTTGAACACTGAAGCTTTCTTT.

This clone has just a few counts. The chain employs TRBV27 and TRBJ2-1; D ambiguous. Germline CDR1 is MNHEY and CDR2 is SMNVEV (reference sequence). V lost 6 bases and J lost 0, with 9 bases in between. This CDR3 spans 14 amino acids. CDR3 loop: CASRRPSSYNEQFF. CDR3 DNA sequence: TGTGCCAGCAGGCGGCCTAGCTCCTACAATGAGCAGTTCTTC.

The chain joins TRBV9 to TRBJ2-5; 11 bases map to TRBD2. The CDR3 consists of 16 residues. The V and J ends lost 0 bases and 4 bases, in that order; junction bases with no gene match: 5. CDR1 and CDR2 from the germline V gene are SGDLS and YYNGEE. CDR3 bases: TGTGCCAGCAGCGTAGATATAGCGGGAGGGTCAGAGACCCAGTACTTC. Its protein product is CASSVDIAGGSETQYF.

The gene calls are TRBV6-1 and TRBJ2-2; tentatively, D is TRBD2 (6 bases). The CDR3 contains 15 residues. Looked up from germline, CDR1 is MNHNS and CDR2 is SASEGT. Trimming pared 2 bases from V and 4 bases from J, leaving 11 bases between. CDR3: CASSEWRGGTGELFF. CDR3 bases: TGTGCCAGCAGTGAATGGAGGGGCGGCACCGGGGAGCTGTTTTTT.

This sequence joins TRBV7-9 and TRBJ2-2, with D perhaps TRBD1 (5 bases). Germline V lookup: CDR1 SEHNR, CDR2 FQNEAQ (reference sequence). The length of the CDR3 is 14 residues. V gave up 3 bases and J gave up 4 bases, with 9 bases separating them. The CDR3 region has the DNA TGTGCCAGCAGCTTGGGGCAATTCACCGGGGAGCTGTTTTTT. It yields the protein CASSLGQFTGELFF.

The genes are TRBV2 and TRBJ2-3; the D gene is possibly TRBD1 (5 bases). Deletions cut 7 bases from V and 3 bases from J, with 11 bases between. The CDR3 spans 13 residues. The germline V gene encodes CDR1 SNHLY and CDR2 FYNNEI. The CDR3 DNA follows: TGTGCCAGCATCCCAGGGAAAACAGATACGCAGTATTTT. Amino acid sequence: CASIPGKTDTQYF.

Comments on this clone: Different DNA sequences within this sample yield the same CDR3. This rearrangement joins TRBV6-6 to TRBJ2-5; possibly TRBD1 or TRBD2 for D (5 bases each). The length of the CDR3 is 15 residues. Germline V gene data show CDR1 as MNHNY and CDR2 as SVGAGI (reference sequence). Trimming took 2 bases from V and 1 from J, leaving 11 bases between them. CDR3 nucleotide sequence: TGTGCCAGCAGTTACCGGGGACGGATCCAAGAGACCCAGTACTTC. This sequence encodes CASSYRGRIQETQYF.

The chain employs TRBV13 and TRBJ1-2; 8 positions match TRBD1. CDR1 PRHDT and CDR2 FYEKMQ come from the germline V gene (reference sequence). The CDR3 loop spans 15 amino acids. Trimming removed 1 base from V and 3 bases from J; junction bases left unmatched: 4. CDR3 DNA: TGTGCCAGCAGCTTAGTATCAGGGGGCGACTATGGCTACACCTTC. Protein: CASSLVSGGDYGYTF.

The V gene is TRBV10-1, the J gene TRBJ2-5; no clear D gene. CDR3 length: 14 amino acids. V gave up 5 bases and J gave up 1 base, with 11 bases separating them. Germline CDR1 reads WNHNN; CDR2 reads SYGVQD (reference sequence). In nucleotides, the CDR3 is TGCGCCAGCAGTCCCACGCGGCCCCAAGAGACCCAGTACTTC. Translated, it gives CASSPTRPQETQYF.

V gene TRBV7-9 combines with J gene TRBJ2-6, with D possibly being TRBD2 (5 bases). The germline CDR1 and CDR2 sequences are SEHNR and FQNEAQ (reference sequence). CDR3 length: 15 amino acids. The ends were cut back, 3 bases at V and 1 base at J, with 7 bases in the middle. CDR3 loop: CASSFTGSGANVLTF. The CDR3 coding sequence is TGTGCCAGCAGCTTTACGGGATCTGGGGCCAACGTCCTGACTTTC.